This record looks at one T cell receptor beta chain sequence and its context. This specimen comes from a study of T cells expressing NK-cell markers. As for the study in general: Sorted CD3+CD56-NKG2C+, CD3+CD56+NKG2C+ and CD3+CD56+NKG2C- T cells supplied the TCR beta repertoires.

TCRdb re-called the 5' RACE reads and gives one entry per CDR3 protein, without DNA. This table lists 550,000 to 600,000 distinct CDR3 sequences. Germline V gives CDR1 SGHRS, CDR2 YFSETQ. The CDR3 totals 15 residues. The chain employs TRBV5-1 and TRBJ1-1. The receptor comes from a man aged 18 to 30 in good health. Sequenced: blood T cells: a sorted CD56 or NKG2C T cell subset, CD4+ or CD8+ T cells, or bulk PBMC T cells (not recorded which). Here the CDR3 reads CASTPNGGMNTEAFF.